The 25 T cell receptor beta chains below come from one sample, sequenced in a study of cytomegalovirus exposure and HLA in healthy donors (TCRdb year 2017). Library generation was performed with the immunoSEQ multiplex PCR assay. The multiplex PCR relied on a mix of 60 forward primers for TCR Vbeta segments and 13 reverse primers for TCR Jbeta segments. TCRdb limited this immuneACCESS table to in-frame rearrangements with V and J called. A share of clones is missing; checked studies link under half to unresolved V genes, and the rest is unexplained. Present in this sample are roughly 120,000 clones, more than 80% of which were seen just once. Around 2.5% of the sample belongs to the ten largest clones. The specimen was PBMCs. The receptors were gathered from a man aged 25-45 years in good health and CMV-seronegative.

The chain's CDR3 is CASCEGSYNEQFF. CDR3 nucleotide sequence: TGTGCCAGTTGTGAGGGCTCCTACAATGAGCAGTTCTTC. The chain carries TRBV19 and TRBJ2-1; tentatively, D is TRBD2 (5 bases). The V end was cut by 8 bases, the J end by 0 bases, with 8 bases between. There are 13 residues in the CDR3. The germline gives CDR1 LNHDA, CDR2 SQIVND (reference sequence).

V gene TRBV7-2 combines with J gene TRBJ1-1, with a possible D match to TRBD1 (5 bases). The CDR3 length is 14 residues. Germline V gives CDR1 SGHTA, CDR2 FQGNSA. V lost 5 bases, J lost 1 base, and 11 bases lay in between. CDR3 residues: CASSTWTTNTEAFF. The CDR3 DNA sequence: TGTGCCAGCAGCACCTGGACAACGAACACTGAAGCTTTCTTT.

The rearrangement joins TRBV7-8 to TRBJ1-3, with 7 bases matching TRBD1. The ends lost 4 bases at V and 0 bases at J; junction bases unmatched: 3. In germline, CDR1 is SGHVS, CDR2 FQNEAQ. The CDR3 runs 15 residues. The CDR3 region is CASSSTGVSGNTIYF. CDR3 coding DNA: TGTGCCAGCAGCTCAACAGGGGTCTCTGGAAACACCATATATTTT.

This sequence joins TRBV5-4 and TRBJ2-1; maybe TRBD2 (7 bases). CDR3 size: 15 residues. V gave up 4 bases and J gave up 8 bases, with 19 bases separating them. CDR1 is SGHNT and CDR2 is YYREEE in the germline V gene (reference sequence). Here the CDR3 reads CASSVGGASGDEQFF. The CDR3 DNA reads TGTGCCAGCAGCGTCGGGGGCGCAAGCGGGGATGAGCAGTTCTTC.

This clone was recorded a few times. The chain recombines TRBV28 with TRBJ1-5; TRBD1 might be the D (5 bases). CDR3 length: 14 residues. Looked up from germline, CDR1 is MDHEN and CDR2 is SYDVKM. Trimming removed 7 bases from V and 2 bases from J, with 12 bases in between. The CDR3 coding sequence is TGTGCCAGCAACGTCAGGGTGGGCAATCAGCCCCAGCATTTT. It encodes CASNVRVGNQPQHF.

V is TRBV7-2 and J is TRBJ1-4, with D possibly matching TRBD1 (6 bases). V lost 4 bases and J 4 bases, leaving 10 bases between the germline ends. The germline V gene encodes CDR1 SGHTA and CDR2 FQGNSA. The CDR3 extends over 14 amino acids. Here the CDR3 DNA reads TGTGCCAGCAGCTCGACAGGAAATAATGAAAAACTGTTTTTT. This encodes CASSSTGNNEKLFF.

The V call is TRBV4-3, the J call TRBJ2-1, with a tentative D call TRBD2 (6 bases). The CDR3 covers 17 residues. Germline-derived CDR1 and CDR2 are LGHNA and YSLEER. V lost 0 bases and J lost 2, with 14 bases in between. CDR3 residues: CASSQEAFGSTYNEQFF. In DNA, the CDR3 is TGCGCCAGCAGCCAAGAAGCGTTCGGGAGTACCTACAATGAGCAGTTCTTC.

V is TRBV30 and J is TRBJ1-6; perhaps TRBD1 as D (6 bases). Germline V gene data show CDR1 as GTSNPN and CDR2 as SVGIG (reference sequence). The CDR3 spans 16 residues. Trimming removed 7 bases from V and 6 bases from J, with 22 bases in between. In DNA form, the CDR3 reads TGTGCCTCCTTCGGCGTTGGGGGCTTGAGTAATTCACCCCTCCACTTT. Translating gives CASFGVGGLSNSPLHF.

The CDR3 loop is CASSLATGKANYEQYF. CDR3 nucleotide sequence: TGTGCCAGCAGCTTGGCGACAGGAAAGGCGAACTACGAGCAGTACTTC. The chain uses TRBV5-6 and TRBJ2-7; perhaps TRBD1 as D (6 bases). This CDR3 has 16 amino acids. V gave up 0 bases and J gave up 3 bases, with 16 bases separating them. Germline V CDR1 and CDR2: SGHDT, YYEEEE.

The J gene is TRBJ2-7, the V gene TRBV9, with D possibly TRBD2 on 6 matching bases. CDR1 and CDR2 from the germline V gene are SGDLS and YYNGEE. The ends were cut back, 0 bases at V and 5 bases at J, with 15 bases in the middle. CDR3 length: 15 residues. CDR3 DNA sequence: TGTGCCAGCAGCGTAGCCGGGGGTTCCCCTCACGAGCAGTACTTC. It yields the protein CASSVAGGSPHEQYF. Supplemented by reference TRBV9 and TRBJ2-7, the full variable domain reads DSGVTQTPKHLITATGQRVTLRCSPRSGDLSVYWYQQSLDQGLQFLIQYYNGEERAKGNILERFSAQQFPDLHSELNLSSLELGDSALYFCASSVAGGSPHEQYFGPGTRLTVT.

The chain couples TRBV29-1 to TRBJ2-7; TRBD1 matches at 8 bases. The CDR3 is made up of 14 amino acids. Germline V CDR1 and CDR2: SQVTM, ANQGSEA. The ends lost 6 bases at V and 4 bases at J; junction bases unmatched: 11. CDR3 DNA: TGCAGCGTCGCACAGGGGGTCAATAGGTACGAGCAGTACTTC. It specifies CSVAQGVNRYEQYF.

This sequence joins TRBV28 and TRBJ2-3; 11 nucleotides match TRBD2. J was trimmed by 3 bases and V by 3 bases; bases with no gene match: 2. The CDR3 length is 15 residues. Germline V gives CDR1 MDHEN, CDR2 SYDVKM. DNA of the CDR3: TGTGCCAGCAGTTTTAGCGGGGGGGGTACAGATACGCAGTATTTT. It codes for CASSFSGGGTDTQYF. The whole variable domain, filled in from reference TRBV28 and TRBJ2-3, reads DVKVTQSSRYLVKRTGEKVFLECVQDMDHENMFWYRQDPGLGLRLIYFSYDVKMKEKGDIPEGYSVSREKKERFSLILESASTNQTSMYLCASSFSGGGTDTQYFGPGTRLTVL.

This clone was counted a few times. Different DNA sequences within this sample yield the same CDR3. V gene TRBV19 combines with J gene TRBJ1-5, with unresolved D. V lost 1 base and J 1 base, leaving 8 bases between the germline ends. CDR3 length: 15 residues. Germline-derived CDR1 and CDR2 are LNHDA and SQIVND (reference sequence). CDR3 DNA sequence: TGTGCCAGTAGTATAGGAACGAGGAGCAATCAGCCCCAGCATTTT. This codes for CASSIGTRSNQPQHF.

The chain is built from TRBV5-1 and TRBJ1-1; 7 positions agree with TRBD1. J gave up 2 bases and V 7 bases, and 5 bases lay outside the gene matches. CDR1 and CDR2 from the germline V gene are SGHRS and YFSETQ. CDR3 length: 13 amino acids. The CDR3 bases are TGCGCCAGCGGCCAGGGGGATAACACTGAAGCTTTCTTT. It specifies CASGQGDNTEAFF.

This clone turned up a few times. The chain joins TRBV4-3 to TRBJ2-3; 9 bases fit TRBD2. The CDR3 runs 15 residues. Unmatched junction bases numbered 1, after V lost 1 base and J lost 2 bases. CDR1 and CDR2 (germline): LGHNA, YSLEER. CDR3 in DNA: TGCGCCAGCAGCCAAGTAGCGGGAGTCACAGATACGCAGTATTTT. This gives the protein CASSQVAGVTDTQYF.

This clone was seen more than once but under ten times. The chain employs TRBV28 and TRBJ2-7, with 7 bases that match TRBD2. With 11 bases clipped from V and 2 bases from J, the junction kept 18 bases outside the gene matches. From germline, CDR1 is MDHEN and CDR2 SYDVKM. The CDR3 covers 16 residues. The CDR3 loop is CADDSTSPGSPYEQYF. CDR3 DNA sequence: TGTGCCGACGACTCGACTAGCCCTGGAAGCCCCTACGAGCAGTACTTC.

The rearrangement joins TRBV5-1 to TRBJ2-7, with TRBD2 matching over 11 bases. The J segment lost 2 bases and the V segment lost 0 bases, leaving 4 bases of the junction unmatched. This CDR3 has 16 residues. Germline V gene lookup returns CDR1 SGHRS and CDR2 YFSETQ. As DNA, the CDR3 is TGCGCCAGCAGCTTGGAGGGACTAGCGGATACCTACGAGCAGTACTTC. This encodes CASSLEGLADTYEQYF.

The gene calls are TRBV5-6 and TRBJ2-1, with TRBD2 matching over 14 bases. Germline trimming cut 4 bases from V and 9 bases from J; bases unmatched to any gene: 12. Germline V gives CDR1 SGHDT, CDR2 YYEEEE. The CDR3 has 17 residues. Written as DNA, the CDR3 is TGTGCCAGCAGCACCGGACTAGCGGGAGGACCCCACCTTGAGCAGTTCTTC. This gives the protein CASSTGLAGGPHLEQFF. Supplemented by reference TRBV5-6 and TRBJ2-1, the full variable domain reads DAGVTQSPTHLIKTRGQQVTLRCSPKSGHDTVSWYQQALGQGPQFIFQYYEEEERQRGNFPDRFSGHQFPNYSSELNVNALLLGDSALYLCASSTGLAGGPHLEQFFGPGTRLTVL.

The chain carries TRBV5-1 and TRBJ2-7, with TRBD2 as a possible D gene (7 bases). The CDR3 has 14 amino acids. Germline loops: CDR1 SGHRS, CDR2 YFSETQ. V shed 3 bases and J shed 3 bases, with 13 bases lying between them. Here the CDR3 DNA reads TGCGCCAGCAGCTGGGGGCTAGCGGACTACGAGCAGTACTTC. It is translated as CASSWGLADYEQYF.

This sequence joins TRBV6-5 and TRBJ2-7; 7 positions agree with TRBD1. The germline gives CDR1 MNHEY, CDR2 SVGAGI. The CDR3 totals 15 residues. Trimming at V came to 4 bases and at J to 3 bases, leaving 9 bases not matched to a gene. The CDR3 loop is CASSSPAGGFYEQYF. The CDR3 bases are TGTGCCAGCAGTTCACCCGCAGGGGGTTTCTACGAGCAGTACTTC.

The chain couples TRBV28 to TRBJ2-5; TRBD2 matches 7 bases. Germline CDR1 reads MDHEN; CDR2 reads SYDVKM. V gave up 5 bases and J gave up 0 bases; unmatched junction bases: 6. CDR3 length: 15 amino acids. The CDR3 loop reads CASSRRRGNQETQYF. The CDR3 bases are TGTGCCAGCAGTCGCCGGCGGGGGAACCAAGAGACCCAGTACTTC.

The gene calls are TRBV6-1 and TRBJ2-3; 8 nucleotides agree with TRBD2. The ends lost 6 bases at V and 8 bases at J; junction bases unmatched: 10. Germline CDR1 reads MNHNS; CDR2 reads SASEGT. The CDR3 extends over 14 amino acids. This chain's CDR3 is CASSLAGLSLTQYF. Here the CDR3 DNA reads TGTGCCAGCAGCTTAGCGGGATTGTCCCTTACGCAGTATTTT.

J is TRBJ2-3 and V is TRBV7-9; tentative D call: TRBD2 (6 bases). CDR1 and CDR2 (germline): SEHNR, FQNEAQ (reference sequence). The length of the CDR3 is 15 residues. V was trimmed by 1 base and J by 2 bases, leaving 10 bases between them. The DNA for the CDR3 is TGTGCCAGCAGCTTAGTAGCGGCCAACACAGATACGCAGTATTTT. Translated, it gives CASSLVAANTDTQYF.

The rearrangement uses TRBV7-2 and TRBJ1-1; TRBD1 might be the D (5 bases). The germline gives CDR1 SGHTA, CDR2 FQGNSA. The CDR3 extends over 17 amino acids. V lost 5 bases and J 5 bases, leaving 24 bases between the germline ends. CDR3: CASSPPGLFGGETEAFF. For the CDR3, the DNA is TGTGCCAGCAGCCCCCCTGGTTTGTTTGGGGGGGAGACTGAAGCTTTCTTT.

The chain uses TRBV15 and TRBJ1-5; 9 nucleotides agree with TRBD1. The CDR3 runs to 13 residues. After removal of 3 bases from V and 6 bases from J, the junction contained 0 bases not matched to a gene. Germline lookup yields CDR1 LNHNV and CDR2 YYDKDF (reference sequence). The CDR3 DNA is TGTGCCACCAGCAGGGACAGGGGTCAGCCCCAGCATTTT. Its protein product is CATSRDRGQPQHF. Full variable domain (rest looked up from reference TRBV15 and TRBJ1-5): DAMVIQNPRYQVTQFGKPVTLSCSQTLNHNVMYWYQQKSSQAPKLLFHYYDKDFNNEADTPDNFQSRRPNTSFCFLDIRSPGLGDTAMYLCATSRDRGQPQHFGDGTRLSIL.